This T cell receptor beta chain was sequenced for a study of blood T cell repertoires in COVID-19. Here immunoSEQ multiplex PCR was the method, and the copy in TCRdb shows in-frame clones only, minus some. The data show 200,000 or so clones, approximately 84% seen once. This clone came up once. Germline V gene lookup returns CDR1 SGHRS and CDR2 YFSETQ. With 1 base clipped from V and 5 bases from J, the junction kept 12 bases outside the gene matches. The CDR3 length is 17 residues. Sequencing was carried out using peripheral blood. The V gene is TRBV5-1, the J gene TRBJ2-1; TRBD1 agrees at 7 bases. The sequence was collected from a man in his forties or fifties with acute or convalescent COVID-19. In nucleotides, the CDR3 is TGCGCCAGCAGCTTGACGCCACAGGGGTTGCCGGACAATGAGCAGTTCTTC. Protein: CASSLTPQGLPDNEQFF.